The 23 T cell receptor beta chains in this list originate from one sample, sequenced in a study of shared clonotypes between healthy human individuals. The assay was immunoSEQ multiplex PCR, and TCRdb's table has in-frame clones only and misses some. Of more than 900,000 clones listed, about 80% are singletons. The sequencing sample was made of memory CD4+ T cells from PBMCs. Subset: CD45RA-negative fraction. The receptors come from a man between 18 and 35 years old in good health. Some clones in this sample may be carry-over from other donors' samples.

The rearrangement uses TRBV2 and TRBJ2-3; 8 nucleotides match TRBD1. Germline lookup yields CDR1 SNHLY and CDR2 FYNNEI. The CDR3 sequence is 17 residues long. The V segment lost 3 bases and the J segment 6 bases; nucleotides outside the gene matches: 14. In nucleotides, the CDR3 is TGTGCCAGCAGTGACCGTAGGACAGGGTCGATGAGGGATACGCAGTATTTT. As protein: CASSDRRTGSMRDTQYF.

The rearrangement joins TRBV11-2 to TRBJ2-7; D gene ambiguous. Trimming pared 2 bases from V and 9 bases from J, leaving 23 bases between. The CDR3 is 16 residues long. Germline CDR1 SGHAT, CDR2 FQNNGV. The CDR3 DNA reads as TGTGCCAGCAGCTTACAGGCAAGACTGGACCTAGGCGTGCAGTACTTC. Its translation: CASSLQARLDLGVQYF.

The CDR3 loop reads CASSIGTSGKETQYF. In DNA, the CDR3 is TGTGCCAGCAGCATCGGGACTAGCGGGAAAGAGACCCAGTACTTC. V is TRBV7-7 and J is TRBJ2-5; TRBD2 matches 13 bases. Germline CDR1 SSHAT, CDR2 FNYEAQ (reference sequence). CDR3 length: 15 amino acids. The V segment lost 5 bases and the J segment 3 bases; nucleotides outside the gene matches: 3.

The chain carries TRBV4-1 and TRBJ1-4, with a weak D call TRBD1 (5 bases). The CDR3 length is 16 residues. Trimming shortened V by 4 bases and J by 8 bases, and 20 bases separated the two germline ends. Germline lookup yields CDR1 MGHRA and CDR2 YSYEKL. The CDR3 here is CASSPPGVVGGEKLFF. CDR3 bases: TGCGCCAGCAGCCCACCGGGGGTTGTCGGAGGGGAAAAACTGTTTTTT.

V gene TRBV28 combines with J gene TRBJ2-3, with 8 bases that match TRBD2. Germline V gene lookup returns CDR1 MDHEN and CDR2 SYDVKM. V was clipped by 5 bases and J by 3 bases; unmatched bases: 13. The CDR3 runs 17 residues. DNA for the CDR3: TGTGCCAGCAGTCCCACGGGAGGGTCAAGACTTACAGATACGCAGTATTTT. It specifies CASSPTGGSRLTDTQYF.

The chain is built from TRBV23-1 and TRBJ2-4; D is possibly TRBD1 or TRBD2 (5 bases each). TRBV23-1 counts as an open reading frame of uncertain function. V was shortened by 7 bases and J by 0 bases, with 25 bases between the two germline ends. The CDR3 runs to 19 residues. This chain's CDR3 is CASISPPIGTPGAKNIQYF. In DNA, the CDR3 is TGCGCCAGCATTTCCCCCCCCATCGGGACCCCGGGAGCCAAAAACATTCAGTACTTC.

The gene calls are TRBV2 and TRBJ2-1; D may be TRBD2 (6 bases). Trimming shortened V by 5 bases and J by 7 bases, and 9 bases separated the two germline ends. The CDR3 has 12 amino acids. Per the germline V gene, CDR1 is SNHLY and CDR2 is FYNNEI. The CDR3 loop reads CASSPGENEQFF. The DNA for the CDR3 is TGTGCCAGCAGTCCGGGGGAGAATGAGCAGTTCTTC.

The CDR3 loop is CASSSPFFSERGYTGELFF. The CDR3 nucleotides are TGCGCCAGCAGCTCCCCTTTTTTCTCCGAGCGGGGATACACCGGGGAGCTGTTTTTT. V and J are TRBV5-1 and TRBJ2-2, with TRBD2 matching over 7 bases. Germline V gene lookup returns CDR1 SGHRS and CDR2 YFSETQ. The CDR3 is 19 amino acids. V lost 3 bases to trimming and J lost 3 bases; unmatched junction nucleotides: 17.

This chain connects TRBV6-1 to TRBJ2-2; a weak D match, TRBD2 (5 bases). The CDR3 covers 13 residues. V dropped 6 bases and J dropped 8 bases, with 13 bases sitting between them. CDR1 is MNHNS and CDR2 is SASEGT in the germline V gene. This CDR3 is CASSADRGGELFF. CDR3 bases: TGTGCCAGCAGCGCCGACCGGGGTGGGGAGCTGTTTTTT.

This clone turned up a few times. The chain uses TRBV7-9 and TRBJ1-5, with D tentatively TRBD1 (5 bases). The CDR3 covers 14 residues. The ends were cut back, 5 bases at V and 5 bases at J, with 13 bases in the middle. Looked up from germline, CDR1 is SEHNR and CDR2 is FQNEAQ (reference sequence). CDR3 in amino acids: CASSEQTGDQPQHF. As DNA, the CDR3 is TGTGCCAGCAGCGAACAAACGGGGGATCAGCCCCAGCATTTT.

This rearrangement joins TRBV18 to TRBJ1-1, with D unclear. Trimming took off 8 bases at V and 3 bases at J, with 13 bases between the two ends. Germline V lookup: CDR1 KGHSH, CDR2 LQKENI. The CDR3 consists of 13 residues. The CDR3: CASQTGVDTEAFF. DNA of the CDR3: TGTGCCAGCCAAACCGGGGTCGACACTGAAGCTTTCTTT. The whole variable domain, filled in from reference TRBV18 and TRBJ1-1, reads NAGVMQNPRHLVRRRGQEARLRCSPMKGHSHVYWYRQLPEEGLKFMVYLQKENIIDESGMPKERFSAEFPKEGPSILRIQQVVRGDSAAYFCASQTGVDTEAFFGQGTRLTVV.

On this clone: Compared with germline, one end of the junction differs, possibly owing to a read error. CDR3 DNA: TGTGCCAGCTCACCAATTCTTGCGGGAGGTTACTCCCACGAGCAGTACTTC. This encodes CASSPILAGGYSHEQYF. The chain recombines TRBV18 with TRBJ2-7, with 8 bases matching TRBD2. The CDR3 extends over 17 amino acids. Germline V gives CDR1 KGHSH, CDR2 LQKENI.

The chain links TRBV6-4 to TRBJ2-4; TRBD2 matches 13 bases. Germline values: CDR1 MRHNA, CDR2 SNTAGT. The CDR3 contains 15 residues. Unmatched junction bases numbered 4, after V lost 6 bases and J lost 5 bases. In nucleotides, the CDR3 is TGTGCCAGCAGCAGGACTAGCGGGAGCCAAAACATTCAGTACTTC. Protein sequence: CASSRTSGSQNIQYF.

The V gene is TRBV9, the J gene TRBJ1-5; no clear D gene. The V end lost 10 bases, the J end lost 2 bases, and 13 bases lay between the germline ends. The CDR3 loop spans 13 amino acids. Germline V gives CDR1 SGDLS, CDR2 YYNGEE. The chain's CDR3 is CADIASRNQPQHF. The DNA for the CDR3 is TGTGCCGACATAGCCAGTCGCAATCAGCCCCAGCATTTT.

This rearrangement joins TRBV28 to TRBJ1-5, with D unclear. The CDR3 consists of 14 residues. Germline assignment: CDR1 MDHEN and CDR2 SYDVKM. V shed 9 bases and J shed 5 bases, with 17 bases lying between them. The CDR3 region has the DNA TGTGCCAGTACCACTCCGGCACGGTATCAGCCCCAGCATTTT. Amino acid sequence: CASTTPARYQPQHF.

The gene calls are TRBV5-4 and TRBJ2-3; TRBD2 agrees at 11 bases. The CDR3 length is 17 residues. Trimming removed 6 bases from V and 1 base from J; junction bases left unmatched: 10. Germline assignment: CDR1 SGHNT and CDR2 YYREEE (reference sequence). The CDR3, as DNA: TGTGCCAGCAATCCTAGCGGGAGGTTGGGCGGCACAGATACGCAGTATTTT. Residues: CASNPSGRLGGTDTQYF.

This clone was seen a single time. V is TRBV5-1 and J is TRBJ2-2; perhaps TRBD1 as D (5 bases). Germline-derived CDR1 and CDR2 are SGHRS and YFSETQ. This CDR3 spans 15 amino acids. Trimming cost V 1 base and J 5 bases, with 12 bases left between them. CDR3 loop: CASSLSAGRTGELFF. The CDR3 nucleotides are TGCGCCAGCAGCTTGTCGGCAGGGCGGACCGGGGAGCTGTTTTTT.

The chain's CDR3 is CASSPVGGSNYGYTF. In DNA form, the CDR3 reads TGCGCCAGCAGCCCCGTTGGAGGCTCTAACTATGGCTACACCTTC. V gene TRBV4-1 combines with J gene TRBJ1-2; D not resolved. CDR3 length equals 15 residues. Trimming took 4 bases from V and 0 from J, leaving 12 bases between them. Looked up from germline, CDR1 is MGHRA and CDR2 is YSYEKL.

The rearrangement joins TRBV6-6 to TRBJ1-4, with TRBD1 as a possible D gene (5 bases). This CDR3 spans 14 amino acids. Trimming stripped 0 bases from V and 11 bases from J, with 13 bases between. From germline, CDR1 is MNHNY and CDR2 SVGAGI (reference sequence). The CDR3 DNA reads TGTGCCAGCAGTTACTCCAGGGTGCGGGATAAACTGTTTTTT. Amino acid sequence: CASSYSRVRDKLFF.

The rearrangement uses TRBV2 and TRBJ2-2; D remains ambiguous. The CDR3 is made up of 12 amino acids. The ends were cut back, 5 bases at V and 2 bases at J, with 3 bases in the middle. Germline values: CDR1 SNHLY, CDR2 FYNNEI. CDR3: CASSINTGELFF. In DNA, the CDR3 is TGTGCCAGCAGTATCAACACCGGGGAGCTGTTTTTT.

The chain couples TRBV15 to TRBJ1-1; TRBD1 is a possible D gene (5 bases). CDR1 LNHNV and CDR2 YYDKDF come from the germline V gene (reference sequence). CDR3 size: 13 residues. Trimming stripped 3 bases from V and 11 bases from J, with 16 bases between. As DNA, the CDR3 is TGTGCCACCAGCAGTGACATAGGGGAGCTGGCTTTCTTT. It is translated as CATSSDIGELAFF.

The V call is TRBV10-1, the J call TRBJ2-1, with 7 bases identical to TRBD2. V dropped 11 bases and J dropped 0; count of bases not matched to a gene: 13. Germline CDR1 and CDR2: WNHNN and SYGVQD (reference sequence). This CDR3 comprises 16 residues. This CDR3 is CAGNTSDLHSYNEQFF. CDR3 nucleotides: TGCGCCGGAAATACTAGCGACCTACACTCCTACAATGAGCAGTTCTTC.

The chain is built from TRBV6-5 and TRBJ1-2; tentative D call: TRBD1 (5 bases). V shed 2 bases and J shed 4 bases, with 11 bases lying between them. Germline CDR1 MNHEY, CDR2 SVGAGI. The CDR3 runs 14 residues. Here the CDR3 reads CASSYVGGGYGYTF. The CDR3 DNA reads TGTGCCAGCAGTTACGTTGGGGGAGGCTATGGCTACACCTTC.